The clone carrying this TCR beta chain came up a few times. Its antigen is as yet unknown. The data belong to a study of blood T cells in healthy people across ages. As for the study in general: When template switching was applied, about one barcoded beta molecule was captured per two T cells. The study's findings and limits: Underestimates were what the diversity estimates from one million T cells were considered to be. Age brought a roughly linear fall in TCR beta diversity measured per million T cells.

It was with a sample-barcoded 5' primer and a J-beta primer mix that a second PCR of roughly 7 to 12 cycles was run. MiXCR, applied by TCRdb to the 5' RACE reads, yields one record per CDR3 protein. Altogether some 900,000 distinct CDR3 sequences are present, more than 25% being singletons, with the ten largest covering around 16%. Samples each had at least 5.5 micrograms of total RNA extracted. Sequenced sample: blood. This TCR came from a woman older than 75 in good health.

The CDR3 DNA reads TGTGCCTGGAGTTCGACGGCTAGGGATACGCAGTATTTT. Its protein is CAWSSTARDTQYF. This chain connects TRBV30 to TRBJ2-3; D not resolved. V dropped 2 bases and J dropped 6 bases, with 12 bases sitting between them. Germline CDR1 is GTSNPN and CDR2 is SVGIG (reference sequence). This CDR3 has 13 amino acids. Together with reference TRBV30 and TRBJ2-3, the CDR3 gives the full variable domain: SQTIHQWPATLVQPVGSPLSLECTVEGTSNPNLYWYRQAAGRGLQLLFYSVGIGQISSEVPQNLSASRPQDRQFILSSKKLLLSDSGFYLCAWSSTARDTQYFGPGTRLTVL.